This paragraph covers one TCR beta chain sequence. The method was immunoSEQ multiplex PCR; TCRdb's version includes in-frame clones alone and lacks a portion of them. The table lists around 130,000 clones, nearly 90% of them singletons. V lost 4 bases, J lost 7 bases, and 11 bases lay in between. The CDR3 totals 12 residues. The germline V gene has CDR1 KGHSH and CDR2 LQKENI. The data originate from a study of control samples from healthy donors and cancer patients. The chain employs TRBV18 and TRBJ2-7; maybe TRBD2 (5 bases). The sequencing input was PBMCs. This receptor was identified in a man between 45 and 60 years old with head and neck cancer. CDR3 residues: CASSLLGEEQYF. Here the CDR3 DNA reads TGTGCCAGCTCACTGTTGGGAGAGGAGCAGTACTTC.